This T cell receptor beta chain originates from a study of PD-1 blockade in mismatch repair-deficient tumors. The protocol was immunoSEQ multiplex PCR, while the TCRdb copy is restricted to in-frame clones and leaves out a portion. The table shows 55,000 to 85,000 clones, with roughly 80% occurring only once. The CDR3 totals 15 residues. Germline-derived CDR1 and CDR2 are SGHVS and FNYEAQ. Trimming pared 1 base from V and 3 bases from J, leaving 9 bases between. The V and J genes are TRBV7-6 and TRBJ1-4; D possibly corresponds to TRBD1 (5 bases). The receptor's source is an adult with mismatch repair-deficient cancer. Sequences were derived from peripheral blood, sampled 2 weeks after starting pembrolizumab. The CDR3 DNA is TGTGCCAGCAGCTTAGAAGGACACCCTAATGAAAAACTGTTTTTT. Its protein product is CASSLEGHPNEKLFF.